This T cell receptor (beta chain) was profiled in a study of OX40 agonist ivuxolimab in advanced cancers. Context from the whole study: Ivuxolimab, which targeted the costimulatory receptor OX40 (CD134), was an agonistic, fully human IgG2 monoclonal antibody. Partial responses were achieved by three dose-escalation patients, of whom one had hepatocellular carcinoma and two had cutaneous melanoma. Intravenous ivuxolimab was administered to patients every 2 weeks at six dose levels: 0.01, 0.1, 0.3, 1.5, 3 and 10 mg/kg. The paper describes the monotherapy dose-escalation part (N ≈ 52 patients) of the phase I trial of ivuxolimab. Among the roughly 52 dose-escalation patients, some 20 had hepatocellular carcinoma, about 15 melanoma, 9 renal cell carcinoma and 9 head and neck cancer. In the dose-escalation cohort, more than 80% of patients were male, and the mean age was around 60 years with a range of about 23 to 79. Patients were allowed to have had prior anti-PD-1, anti-PD-L1 or anti-CTLA-4 therapy, and roughly 40% of the dose-escalation patients had been treated with checkpoint inhibitors. Peripheral TCRbeta sequencing aimed to test whether ivuxolimab altered TCR sequence diversity and caused clonal T-cell expansion. The full study reports these points: Low levels of normalized T-cell clonal expansion were also seen in some patients who did not respond. After ivuxolimab, expanded clones were on average more numerous among CD8+ T cells than among CD4+ T cells. In the 0.1-3.0 mg/kg groups, partial responders had among the lowest normalized peripheral clonal expansion, particularly in CD8+ T cells. Which antigens the clonally expanded peripheral T cells were specific for was not determined. At doses of 0.1 to 3.0 mg/kg, clonal expansion of both CD4+ and CD8+ blood T cells was observed from baseline to week 6.

Genomic DNA was isolated from the sorted cells so that the TCRbeta CDR3 region could be sequenced. The immunoSEQ Assay was used for sequencing of TCRbeta CDR3 regions. TCRdb provides this immuneACCESS table in a form limited to in-frame rearrangements. Some clones are lacking; in checked studies, under half of them reflect an unresolved V gene, and why the rest are absent is not known. Recorded for this sample are about 100,000 clones; 84% of them occurred a single time. The ten most abundant clones make up less than 5.5% of the sample. Patients with autoimmune disease history or receiving systemic immunosuppression were excluded from the trial. Peripheral blood for TCR sequencing was collected from all dose cohorts at baseline, on cycle 4 day 1, and on cycle 7 day 1. Samples were obtained from an open-label, multicenter, first-in-human phase I dose-escalation trial of ivuxolimab. Adults with locally advanced or metastatic head and neck squamous cell, hepatocellular, melanoma or renal cell carcinoma were enrolled in the trial. Before TCR sequencing, CD4+ T cells and CD8+ T cells from peripheral blood were sorted into separate populations.

On this clone: This clone's antigen is unknown. No base qualities exist here, and no much larger clone lies one base off it.

Source: CD4+ or CD8+ T cells sorted from blood, taken in a trial of the OX40 agonist ivuxolimab. This sequence was found in an adult with an advanced solid tumor such as melanoma, head and neck, liver or kidney cancer.

The bases are TGTGCCAGCAGTGGGACTTTAACAGGACGGCAGCCCCAGCATTTT. Translated, it gives CASSGTLTGRQPQHF. Here the chain combines TRBV2 and TRBJ1-5; the D gene is perhaps TRBD1, on 5 matching bases. V sheds 4 bases and J sheds 7 bases, leaving 17 bases between their ends. CDR3 length: 15 amino acids, cysteine to phenylalanine. Only the CDR3 DNA is retained, 45 bases long and in frame from the first base. Based on the germline V gene, the CDR1 and CDR2 sequences are SNHLY and FYNNEI.